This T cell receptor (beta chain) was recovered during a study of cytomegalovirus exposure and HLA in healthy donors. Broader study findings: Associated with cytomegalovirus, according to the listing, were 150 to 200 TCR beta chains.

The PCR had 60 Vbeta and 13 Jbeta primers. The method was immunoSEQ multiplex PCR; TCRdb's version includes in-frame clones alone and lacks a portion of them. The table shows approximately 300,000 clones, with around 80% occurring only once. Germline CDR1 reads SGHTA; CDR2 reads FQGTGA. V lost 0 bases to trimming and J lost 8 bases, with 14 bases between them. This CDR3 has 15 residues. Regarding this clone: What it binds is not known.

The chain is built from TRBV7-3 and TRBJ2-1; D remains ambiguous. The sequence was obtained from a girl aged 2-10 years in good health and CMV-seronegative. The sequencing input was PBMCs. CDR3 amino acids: CASSLTPRRDDEQFF. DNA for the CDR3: TGTGCCAGCAGCTTAACGCCACGCCGCGATGATGAGCAGTTCTTC. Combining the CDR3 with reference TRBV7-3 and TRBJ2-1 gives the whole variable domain GAGVSQTPSNKVTEKGKYVELRCDPISGHTALYWYRQSLGQGPEFLIYFQGTGAADDSGLPNDRFFAVRPEGSVSTLKIQRTERGDSAVYLCASSLTPRRDDEQFFGPGTRLTVL.